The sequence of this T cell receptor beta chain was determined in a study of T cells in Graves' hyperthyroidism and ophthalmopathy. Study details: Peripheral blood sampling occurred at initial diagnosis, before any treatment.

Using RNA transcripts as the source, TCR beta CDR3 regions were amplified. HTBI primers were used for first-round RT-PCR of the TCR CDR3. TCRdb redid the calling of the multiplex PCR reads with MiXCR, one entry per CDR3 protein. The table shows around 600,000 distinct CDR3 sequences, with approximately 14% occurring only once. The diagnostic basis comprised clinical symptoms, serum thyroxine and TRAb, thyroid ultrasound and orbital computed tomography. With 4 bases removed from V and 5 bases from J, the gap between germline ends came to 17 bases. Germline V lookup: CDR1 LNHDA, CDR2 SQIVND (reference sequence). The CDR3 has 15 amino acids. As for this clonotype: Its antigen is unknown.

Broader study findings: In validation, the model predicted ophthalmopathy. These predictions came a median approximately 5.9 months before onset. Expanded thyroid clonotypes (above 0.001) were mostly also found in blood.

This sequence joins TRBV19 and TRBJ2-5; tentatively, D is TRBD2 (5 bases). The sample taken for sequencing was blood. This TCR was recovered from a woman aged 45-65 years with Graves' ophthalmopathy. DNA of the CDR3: TGTGCCAGTAGTAGAAATTTCTGGGAGCGGGAGACCCAGTACTTC. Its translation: CASSRNFWERETQYF.